Presented here are 28 T cell receptor beta chains from one specimen sequenced in a study of T cell clonotyping in hematopoietic cell transplantation. The data were produced by immunoSEQ multiplex PCR, yet TCRdb's version contains in-frame clones alone and is incomplete. The sample lists fewer than 50,000 clones, approximately 94% occurring once. Material for sequencing was peripheral blood mononuclear cells. Receptors were obtained from a woman aged 45 to 65 in good health. Some clones in this sample may be carry-over from other donors' samples.

The V gene is TRBV11-2, the J gene TRBJ1-1; tentative D call: TRBD1 (6 bases). The V end lost 8 bases, the J end lost 8 bases, and 18 bases lay between the germline ends. Germline CDR1 SGHAT, CDR2 FQNNGV. The CDR3 sequence is 13 residues long. CDR3 protein: CASQKDRRDEAFF. The CDR3 DNA reads as TGTGCCAGCCAAAAAGACAGGAGGGACGAAGCTTTCTTT.

V and J are TRBV19 and TRBJ1-2; weak D call: TRBD1 (6 bases). The CDR3 consists of 13 residues. Germline loops: CDR1 LNHDA, CDR2 SQIVND (reference sequence). Between the trimmed V and J ends, which lost 8 bases and 2 bases, there was a span of 12 bases. This chain's CDR3 is CASVDRLNYGYTF. As DNA, the CDR3 is TGTGCCAGTGTGGACAGACTCAACTATGGCTACACCTTC.

The chain combines TRBV15 with TRBJ1-3; D gene unclear. This CDR3 has 16 amino acids. V lost 1 base, J lost 8 bases, and 18 bases lay in between. Germline-derived CDR1 and CDR2 are LNHNV and YYDKDF (reference sequence). CDR3 bases: TGTGCCACCAGCAGAGTGGGGAGAACAGTACCGGACACCATATATTTT. This sequence encodes CATSRVGRTVPDTIYF.

The chain recombines TRBV5-1 with TRBJ1-1, with D possibly being TRBD1 (5 bases). Between the trimmed V and J ends, which lost 1 base and 3 bases, there was a span of 10 bases. Germline assignment: CDR1 SGHRS and CDR2 YFSETQ. The CDR3 totals 14 residues. The CDR3 bases are TGCGCCAGCAGCTTGAGGGGTTCGGACACTGAAGCTTTCTTT. This sequence encodes CASSLRGSDTEAFF.

CDR3 loop: CAWNSERGGRELFF. The CDR3 DNA sequence: TGTGCCTGGAATAGTGAAAGGGGGGGCCGGGAGCTGTTTTTT. The genes are TRBV30 and TRBJ2-2, with D tentatively TRBD2 (7 bases). Trimming left V 4 bases short and J 9 bases short, with 18 bases between. CDR3 length: 14 amino acids. Per the germline V gene, CDR1 is GTSNPN and CDR2 is SVGIG (reference sequence).

J is TRBJ2-5 and V is TRBV4-1, with a possible D match to TRBD2 (7 bases). The ends were cut back, 3 bases at V and 6 bases at J, with 20 bases in the middle. This CDR3 contains 16 residues. Germline V gene lookup returns CDR1 MGHRA and CDR2 YSYEKL. Written as DNA, the CDR3 is TGCGCCAGCAGCCAGCGGGACGGGGGGCCAGTGAAGACCCAGTACTTC. Residues: CASSQRDGGPVKTQYF.

The J gene is TRBJ2-1, the V gene TRBV10-2; TRBD2 agrees at 11 bases. This CDR3 has 14 amino acids. The germline CDR1 and CDR2 sequences are WSHSY and SAAADI. The V segment lost 6 bases and the J segment 9 bases; nucleotides outside the gene matches: 7. CDR3 sequence: CASRLAGAVSEQFF. CDR3 DNA sequence: TGCGCCAGCAGACTAGCGGGGGCGGTCAGTGAGCAGTTCTTC.

This clone was counted a single time. This chain's CDR3 is CASSLGDSPLHF. As DNA, the CDR3 is TGTGCCAGCAGCTTAGGGGATTCACCCCTCCACTTT. J is TRBJ1-6 and V is TRBV7-3; no clear D. CDR3 size: 12 residues. In germline, CDR1 is SGHTA, CDR2 FQGTGA. V was cut by 2 bases and J by 8 bases, with 4 bases left in between.

The rearrangement links TRBV29-1 to TRBJ2-1; 8 bases are shared with TRBD1. Trimming took 3 bases from V and 4 from J; bases not matched to a gene: 11. The length of the CDR3 is 16 residues. The germline gives CDR1 SQVTM, CDR2 ANQGSEA. The CDR3 bases are TGCAGCGTTGAGGAAGGACAGGGTGGGATTTACAATGAGCAGTTCTTC. Translated, it gives CSVEEGQGGIYNEQFF.

To note about this clone: At one end the junction does not follow the germline gene, possibly because of a read error. The CDR3 region has the DNA TGTGCCAGCAGCTTAGGAACGGACACCGAAGCTTTCTTT. This sequence encodes CASSLGTDTEAFF. The J gene is TRBJ1-1, the V gene TRBV11-2, with D possibly being TRBD1 (5 bases). The germline V gene encodes CDR1 SGHAT and CDR2 FQNNGV. The CDR3 extends over 13 amino acids.

The rearrangement joins TRBV9 to TRBJ2-7; tentatively, D is TRBD2 (5 bases). Trimming took off 3 bases at V and 7 bases at J, with 14 bases between the two ends. Germline V gives CDR1 SGDLS, CDR2 YYNGEE. The CDR3 loop spans 13 amino acids. The CDR3 DNA reads as TGTGCCAGCAGCGGACACCTAACGGGGGAGCAGTACTTC. Protein sequence: CASSGHLTGEQYF.

The chain uses TRBV6-6 and TRBJ1-6, with no clear D. Deletions cut 5 bases from V and 9 bases from J, with 14 bases between. Germline CDR1 reads MNHNY; CDR2 reads SVGAGI (reference sequence). The CDR3 sequence is 14 residues long. CDR3: CASSPLAAGSPLHF. The CDR3, as DNA: TGTGCCAGCAGTCCCCTGGCCGCCGGTTCACCCCTCCACTTT.

CDR3 amino acids: CASRTSATSYEQYF. The DNA of the CDR3 is TGTGCCAGCAGGACCTCAGCCACGTCCTACGAGCAGTACTTC. V and J are TRBV2 and TRBJ2-7; D not certain. The ends were cut back, 6 bases at V and 1 base at J, with 13 bases in the middle. CDR1 SNHLY and CDR2 FYNNEI come from the germline V gene. CDR3 size: 14 residues.

This chain joins TRBV11-3 and TRBJ2-5, with 12 bases identical to TRBD2. Germline V gives CDR1 SGHNT, CDR2 YENEEA. The V and J ends lost 0 bases and 2 bases, in that order; junction bases with no gene match: 7. CDR3 length equals 18 residues. CDR3 DNA: TGTGCCAGCAGCTTAGACCCGGGACTAGCGGGCGAACAAGAGACCCAGTACTTC. Residues: CASSLDPGLAGEQETQYF.

The rearrangement links TRBV6-5 to TRBJ2-7; unclear D gene. Germline values: CDR1 MNHEY, CDR2 SVGAGI. Deletions cut 5 bases from V and 3 bases from J, with 8 bases between. The length of the CDR3 is 12 residues. The CDR3 here is CASSPHNYEQYF. The CDR3 DNA follows: TGTGCCAGCAGTCCCCATAACTACGAGCAGTACTTC.

The chain carries TRBV7-2 and TRBJ1-5; D gene uncertain. V was cut by 0 bases and J by 3 bases, with 6 bases left in between. The CDR3 totals 14 residues. The germline V gene encodes CDR1 SGHTA and CDR2 FQGNSA. Here the CDR3 DNA reads TGTGCCAGCAGCTTAGCGTCAGACAATCAGCCCCAGCATTTT. This encodes CASSLASDNQPQHF.

The chain uses TRBV5-4 and TRBJ1-2; unclear D gene. This CDR3 is built from 15 residues. Per germline, CDR1 SGHNT and CDR2 YYREEE (reference sequence). Trimming took 4 bases from V and 0 from J, leaving 13 bases between them. The CDR3 reads CASSTIQRPNYGYTF. In DNA, the CDR3 is TGTGCCAGCAGCACGATACAGAGACCTAACTATGGCTACACCTTC.

The CDR3 here is CASSLVRTTTNEQFF. CDR3 DNA sequence: TGTGCCAGCAGCTTAGTCCGGACTACTACCAATGAGCAGTTCTTC. The chain joins TRBV7-2 to TRBJ2-1; a possible D gene is TRBD2 (6 bases). Germline-derived CDR1 and CDR2 are SGHTA and FQGNSA. Between the trimmed V and J ends, which lost 1 base and 6 bases, there was a span of 13 bases. The CDR3 is made up of 15 amino acids. Together with reference TRBV7-2 and TRBJ2-1, the CDR3 gives the full variable domain: GAGVSQSPSNKVTEKGKDVELRCDPISGHTALYWYRQSLGQGLEFLIYFQGNSAPDKSGLPSDRFSAERTGGSVSTLTIQRTQQEDSAVYLCASSLVRTTTNEQFFGPGTRLTVL.

The rearrangement uses TRBV9 and TRBJ1-2; 7 positions match TRBD1. With 4 bases clipped from V and 3 bases from J, the junction kept 12 bases outside the gene matches. The CDR3 covers 16 residues. From germline, CDR1 is SGDLS and CDR2 YYNGEE. The CDR3 coding sequence is TGTGCCAGCAGCCCGCCCGAGGGGGCCCTTTACTATGGCTACACCTTC. This gives the protein CASSPPEGALYYGYTF. The entire variable domain, with the rest obtained from reference TRBV9 and TRBJ1-2, is as follows: DSGVTQTPKHLITATGQRVTLRCSPRSGDLSVYWYQQSLDQGLQFLIQYYNGEERAKGNILERFSAQQFPDLHSELNLSSLELGDSALYFCASSPPEGALYYGYTFGSGTRLTVV.

In its sample, this clone was seen once. Here the CDR3 DNA reads TGTGCCAGCATAAACAGGGAGTTCCACGAGCAGTACTTC. It specifies CASINREFHEQYF. The chain carries TRBV5-6 and TRBJ2-7; TRBD1 is a possible D gene (6 bases). CDR3 length equals 13 residues. The V end lost 6 bases, the J end lost 5 bases, and 15 bases lay between the germline ends. CDR1 is SGHDT and CDR2 is YYEEEE in the germline V gene.

The rearrangement uses TRBV5-1 and TRBJ2-2; D remains ambiguous. The V gene lost 4 bases and the J gene lost 4 bases, with 8 bases spanning the gap. Per the germline V gene, CDR1 is SGHRS and CDR2 is YFSETQ. This CDR3 comprises 13 residues. CDR3 amino acids: CASSPPITGELFF. CDR3 in DNA: TGCGCCAGCAGCCCCCCAATCACCGGGGAGCTGTTTTTT. Full variable domain (rest looked up from reference TRBV5-1 and TRBJ2-2): KAGVTQTPRYLIKTRGQQVTLSCSPISGHRSVSWYQQTPGQGLQFLFEYFSETQRNKGNFPGRFSGRQFSNSRSEMNVSTLELGDSALYLCASSPPITGELFFGEGSRLTVL.

The genes are TRBV28 and TRBJ2-7, with 9 nucleotides matching TRBD1. CDR3 length: 15 residues. The V gene's germline CDR1 is MDHEN and CDR2 SYDVKM. V shed 3 bases, J shed 5 bases, and the junction held 8 bases outside the gene matches. CDR3 sequence: CASSFHGTGSNEQYF. As DNA, the CDR3 is TGTGCCAGCAGTTTCCACGGGACAGGGAGCAACGAGCAGTACTTC.

The CDR3 region has the DNA TGCGCCAGCAGCCCAGGACATTTTAATTCACCCCTCCACTTT. Protein sequence: CASSPGHFNSPLHF. The J gene is TRBJ1-6, the V gene TRBV4-1, with a weak D call TRBD1 (5 bases). Trimming shortened V by 4 bases and J by 6 bases, and 10 bases separated the two germline ends. CDR1 is MGHRA, CDR2 YSYEKL, per germline. This CDR3 has 14 amino acids.

Written as DNA, the CDR3 is TGTGCCTCGACTTTGGAGGGGGGGAAGAACACCGGGGAGCTGTTTTTT. Amino acid sequence: CASTLEGGKNTGELFF. The chain couples TRBV5-4 to TRBJ2-2; possible D gene TRBD2, 7 bases. In germline, CDR1 is SGHNT, CDR2 YYREEE (reference sequence). Trimming stripped 10 bases from V and 1 base from J, with 20 bases between. This CDR3 contains 16 residues.

The rearrangement links TRBV5-1 to TRBJ1-1; no reliable D call. V gave up 4 bases and J gave up 5 bases, with 9 bases separating them. The CDR3 length is 12 residues. Looked up from germline, CDR1 is SGHRS and CDR2 is YFSETQ. CDR3 sequence reads: CASSAGWTEAFF. DNA for the CDR3: TGCGCCAGCAGCGCGGGGTGGACTGAAGCTTTCTTT. Combining the CDR3 with reference TRBV5-1 and TRBJ1-1 gives the whole variable domain KAGVTQTPRYLIKTRGQQVTLSCSPISGHRSVSWYQQTPGQGLQFLFEYFSETQRNKGNFPGRFSGRQFSNSRSEMNVSTLELGDSALYLCASSAGWTEAFFGQGTRLTVV.

The CDR3 spells CASSPRTAPGTQYF. CDR3 bases: TGTGCCAGCAGCCCTCGGACCGCGCCAGGTACGCAGTATTTT. J is TRBJ2-3 and V is TRBV7-2; D unclear. The germline gives CDR1 SGHTA, CDR2 FQGNSA. V was pared by 5 bases and J by 8 bases, with 17 bases between. The CDR3 consists of 14 residues.

CDR3 coding DNA: TGTGCCAGCAGGGGTGGACGGGATCAAGCTTTCTTT. Protein sequence: CASRGGRDQAFF. J is TRBJ1-1 and V is TRBV6-5; no clear D. V shed 6 bases and J shed 9 bases, with 14 bases lying between them. CDR1 and CDR2 from the germline V gene are MNHEY and SVGAGI. CDR3 length: 12 residues.

This CDR3 is CASSERAGITGELFF. The CDR3 nucleotides are TGTGCCAGCAGTGAAAGGGCAGGGATCACCGGGGAGCTGTTTTTT. The chain is built from TRBV2 and TRBJ2-2; D perhaps matches TRBD1 (5 bases). The germline V gene has CDR1 SNHLY and CDR2 FYNNEI. CDR3 size: 15 residues. V shed 2 bases and J shed 4 bases, with 11 bases lying between them. Together with reference TRBV2 and TRBJ2-2, the CDR3 gives the full variable domain: EPEVTQTPSHQVTQMGQEVILRCVPISNHLYFYWYRQILGQKVEFLVSFYNNEISEKSEIFDDQFSVERPDGSNFTLKIRSTKLEDSAMYFCASSERAGITGELFFGEGSRLTVL.